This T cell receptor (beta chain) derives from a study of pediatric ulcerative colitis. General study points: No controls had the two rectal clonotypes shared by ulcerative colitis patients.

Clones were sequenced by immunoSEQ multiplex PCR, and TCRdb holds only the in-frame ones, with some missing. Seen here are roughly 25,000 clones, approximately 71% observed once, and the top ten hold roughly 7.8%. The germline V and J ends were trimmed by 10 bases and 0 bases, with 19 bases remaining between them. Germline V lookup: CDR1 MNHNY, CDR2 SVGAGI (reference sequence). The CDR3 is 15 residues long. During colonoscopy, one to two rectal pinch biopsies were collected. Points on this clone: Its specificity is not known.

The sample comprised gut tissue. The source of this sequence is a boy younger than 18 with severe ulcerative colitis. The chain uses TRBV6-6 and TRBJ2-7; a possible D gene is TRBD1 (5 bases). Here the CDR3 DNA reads TGTGCCACCCAAACTACAGGAGCGAGCTCCTACGAGCAGTACTTC. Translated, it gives CATQTTGASSYEQYF.